This T cell receptor beta chain originates from a study of blood T cell repertoires in COVID-19. Study as a whole: Samples taken during acute and convalescent COVID-19 were collected in the United States, Italy and Spain. The cDNA or gDNA used as material had been derived from T cells, B-cell-depleted T cells, or PBMCs.

Assay used: immunoSEQ multiplex PCR; TCRdb lists only in-frame clones, some missing. Among about 210,000 clones listed, roughly 87% were seen once. Germline values: CDR1 SGHVS, CDR2 FQNEAQ. Trimming removed 0 bases from V and 2 bases from J; junction bases left unmatched: 4. CDR3 length: 16 residues. Donors were grouped by their self-reported clinical history. Sequenced: PBMCs or T cells enriched from blood (not recorded which). The sequence was collected from a man younger than 30 with acute COVID-19. The rearrangement joins TRBV7-8 to TRBJ2-5; the match to TRBD2 covers 9 bases. The CDR3 loop reads CASSLALTSGQETQYF. The CDR3 DNA reads as TGTGCCAGCAGCTTAGCGCTGACTAGCGGACAAGAGACCCAGTACTTC.